This T cell receptor beta chain was retrieved from a study of shared clonotypes between healthy human individuals (dated by TCRdb to about 2020). In terms of the full investigation: Two women and a few men aged 18 to 49 years were included in the cohort. Per donor, three plates each were used for CD4 naive and CD4 memory, two for CD8 naive, and one for CD8 memory. Blood TCR repertoires of a handful of healthy adults were deeply sequenced to estimate repertoire size and the extent of clonotype sharing between individuals. To increase sequencing depth and limit assay-specific biases, TCR repertoire library preparation and sequencing were carried out by different laboratories using diverse techniques. Between about 0.9 and 8.9 billion PBMCs per donor were obtained by leukapheresis. Study-wide conclusions, independent of this receptor: Even with the large sequencing depth, rarefaction of the sorted-subset datasets indicated that sequencing was incomplete. Sampling was restricted to blood, and TCR repertoires in tissue are likely to differ from TCR repertoires in blood. About 5% of naive CD4, 3.5% of naive CD8, around 2.3% of memory CD4, and about 0.4% of memory CD8 clonotypes were shared across four donors. Larger estimated clonotype richness was generally found for naive subsets than for memory subsets. Pairwise subsampling led to the expectation that sequencing depth would affect the degree of clonotype sharing among donors. Compared with non-shared clonotypes, the clonotypes found in all four sorted-subset donors had higher generation probabilities. Because the study included a small number of donors, the genetic and exposure-history diversity represented was limited.

CD8 naive samples were CD45RO-negative cells positively selected for CCR7, giving a CD45RA+CCR7+ population that excluded TemRA cells. Healthy HIV-negative adults with no recently reported acute infections or vaccinations were included as donors. Every donor was a Caucasian adult residing in Nashville, Tennessee, USA. Blood was obtained by leukapheresis, after which PBMCs were separated by Ficoll-Histopaque density gradient centrifugation and cryopreserved in liquid nitrogen vapor phase. Purity and quantity of every magnetically sorted T cell population were checked by analytical flow cytometry. Each sorted fraction had its genomic DNA isolated and then quantified by UV absorbance on a Nanodrop 2000c. Using the deep immunoSEQ assay, multiplex PCR amplified TCR CDR3 regions from genomic DNA. Extracted genomic DNA from each cell subset was distributed evenly across all wells of several immunoSEQ 96-well plates, and each plate was treated as a replicate. For sorted subsets, each replicate PCR was loaded with approximately 190 ng genomic DNA, equivalent to 25,000 to 35,000 T cell genomes. Purified libraries were measured with a Qubit 3.0 fluorometer, size-checked on a Bioanalyzer 2100, and measured again with the KAPA Library Quantification kit. Every immunoSEQ 96-well plate was sequenced on a dedicated single-read 150-cycle Illumina NextSeq 550 flow cell. For the original study's pipeline: Because the immunoSEQ output included only junctional sequences and no quality scores, the filtering could not be the same as the filtering used for full-length reads. Sequences were annotated with PyIR, a Python wrapper for IgBLAST v1.9, using IMGT germline references to assign V/J genes and CDR3. Reads with weak V/J assignments (E-value above 1e-6), missing CDR3, stop codons, out-of-frame junctions, or ambiguous translated residues were removed. A V3J clonotype was defined by an identical inferred V gene, J gene, and CDR3 amino acid sequence. To compute the percentage overlap between repertoires, the number of shared unique clonotypes was divided by the size of the smaller repertoire. Three approaches were used to assess repertoire richness: RTK rarefaction, the Chao1 estimator, and Recon v2.1 estimates of unobserved clonotypes. Generation probabilities for all TCRbeta clonotypes obtained by the gDNA method from several donors were computed using OLGA. Not all clones reach the TCRdb copy of this immuneACCESS table, which keeps in-frame sequences only. Checked studies attribute under half of the gap to unresolved V genes and leave the rest unexplained. The V and J calls and clone size come from that table; D and trimming were worked out from the DNA. Counted in this sample were approximately 720,000 clones; about 91% of them appeared once. 24% of the sample goes to the ten largest clones.

V loses 5 bases at its end and J loses 3 bases; junction bases beyond the gene matches: 5. From its cysteine to its phenylalanine, the CDR3 spans 13 amino acids. Only the CDR3 DNA is retained, 39 bases long and in frame from the first base. CDR1 and CDR2 were assigned from the germline V gene as SQVTM and ANQGSEA. Of note for this clone: Its antigen is unknown. No much larger clonotype is one base removed from it; base qualities were not supplied.

Sample: naive CD8+ T cells sorted from blood. What the cell subset or site label conveys for this sample: CD45RA+CCR7+. This receptor was identified in a man aged 25 to 40 in good health. The rearranged chain carries TRBV29-1 and TRBJ2-7, and 9 junctional nucleotides match TRBD2. The DNA sequence is given as TGCAGCGTTAGGGCGGGAGGGAGCTACGAGCAGTACTTC. Its coded protein is CSVRAGGSYEQYF.